Sequencing of this T cell receptor beta chain was carried out in a study of long-term antiretroviral therapy in people with HIV. Findings of the study overall: Narrower CDR3 length ranges marked HIV repertoires relative to controls. With ART, diversity went up but was still lower than in transplant donor controls.

Sequencing used immunoSEQ v3.0 at survey level. The table came from immunoSEQ multiplex PCR; TCRdb's copy has only in-frame clones and leaves some out. The sample records fewer than 30,000 clones, 81% being singletons. The CDR3 runs to 13 residues. V dropped 4 bases and J dropped 9 bases, with 14 bases sitting between them. The germline V gene has CDR1 SGDLS and CDR2 YYNGEE. In regard to this clone: Its specificity is not known.

Donors each had at least one pre-ART PBMC sample and at least two post-ART ones. None of the participants with HIV were treated outside the United States. The chain couples TRBV9 to TRBJ2-1; D is ambiguous. This TCR was sampled from a man aged 25 to 45 with HIV. The source material was unsorted PBMCs, sampled 4.4 years after starting antiretroviral therapy. CDR3 residues: CASSPGPSAEQFF. The DNA for the CDR3 is TGTGCCAGCAGCCCAGGACCCTCGGCTGAGCAGTTCTTC.